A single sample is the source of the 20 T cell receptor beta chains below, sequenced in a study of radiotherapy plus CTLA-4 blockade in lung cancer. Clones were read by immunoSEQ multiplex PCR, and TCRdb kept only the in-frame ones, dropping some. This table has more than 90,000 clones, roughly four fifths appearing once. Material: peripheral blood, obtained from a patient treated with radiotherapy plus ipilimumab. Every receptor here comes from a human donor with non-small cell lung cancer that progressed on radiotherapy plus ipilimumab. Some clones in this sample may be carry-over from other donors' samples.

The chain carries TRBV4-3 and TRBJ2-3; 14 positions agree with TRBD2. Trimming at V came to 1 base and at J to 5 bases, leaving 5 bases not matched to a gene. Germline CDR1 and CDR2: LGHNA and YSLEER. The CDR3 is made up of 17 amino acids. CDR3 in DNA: TGCGCCAGCAGCCAAGTGGGGACTAGCGGGGGACTAGATACGCAGTATTTT. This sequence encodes CASSQVGTSGGLDTQYF.

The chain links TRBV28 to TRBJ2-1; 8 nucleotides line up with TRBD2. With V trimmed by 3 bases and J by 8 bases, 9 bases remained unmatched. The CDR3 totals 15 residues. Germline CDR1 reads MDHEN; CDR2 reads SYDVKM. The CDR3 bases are TGTGCCAGCAGTTTGTTGCGGGGGGCCATGGATGAGCAGTTCTTC. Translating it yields CASSLLRGAMDEQFF.

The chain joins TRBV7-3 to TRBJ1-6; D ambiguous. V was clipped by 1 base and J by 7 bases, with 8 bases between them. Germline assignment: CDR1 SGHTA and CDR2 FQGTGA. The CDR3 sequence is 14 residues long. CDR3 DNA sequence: TGTGCCAGCAGCTTAATCGGAGCGAATTCACCCCTCCACTTT. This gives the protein CASSLIGANSPLHF.

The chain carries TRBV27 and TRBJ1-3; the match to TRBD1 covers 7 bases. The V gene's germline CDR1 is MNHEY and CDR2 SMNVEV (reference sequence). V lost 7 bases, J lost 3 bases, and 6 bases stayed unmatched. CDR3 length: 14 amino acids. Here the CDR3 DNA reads TGTGCCAGCAAGCCAGACAGGGATGGAAACACCATATATTTT. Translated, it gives CASKPDRDGNTIYF.

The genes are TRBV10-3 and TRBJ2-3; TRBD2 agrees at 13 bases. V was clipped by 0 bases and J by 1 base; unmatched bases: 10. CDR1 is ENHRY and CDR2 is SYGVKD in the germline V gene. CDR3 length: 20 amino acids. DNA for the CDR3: TGTGCCATCAGTGAGTCCACTAGCGGGGGGGCCGAGGCGGGCACAGATACGCAGTATTTT. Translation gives CAISESTSGGAEAGTDTQYF.

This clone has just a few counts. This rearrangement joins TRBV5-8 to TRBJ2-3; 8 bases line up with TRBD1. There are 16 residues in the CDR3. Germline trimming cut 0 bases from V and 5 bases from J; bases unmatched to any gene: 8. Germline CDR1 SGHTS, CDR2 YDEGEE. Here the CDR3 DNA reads TGTGCCAGCAGCTTGGGGGCTGGACAGGGTTTAGATACGCAGTATTTT. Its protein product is CASSLGAGQGLDTQYF.

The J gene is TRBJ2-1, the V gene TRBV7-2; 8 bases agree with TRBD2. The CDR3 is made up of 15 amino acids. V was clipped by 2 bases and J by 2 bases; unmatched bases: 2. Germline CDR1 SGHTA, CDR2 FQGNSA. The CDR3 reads CASSLSGGTYNEQFF. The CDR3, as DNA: TGTGCCAGCAGCTTAAGCGGGGGAACCTACAATGAGCAGTTCTTC.

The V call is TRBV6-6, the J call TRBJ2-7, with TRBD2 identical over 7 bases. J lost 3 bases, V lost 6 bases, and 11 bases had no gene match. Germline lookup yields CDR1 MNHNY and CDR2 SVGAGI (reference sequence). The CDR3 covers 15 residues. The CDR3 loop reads CASSSGGGGIYEQYF. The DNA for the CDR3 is TGTGCCAGCAGCTCCGGCGGCGGGGGAATCTACGAGCAGTACTTC.

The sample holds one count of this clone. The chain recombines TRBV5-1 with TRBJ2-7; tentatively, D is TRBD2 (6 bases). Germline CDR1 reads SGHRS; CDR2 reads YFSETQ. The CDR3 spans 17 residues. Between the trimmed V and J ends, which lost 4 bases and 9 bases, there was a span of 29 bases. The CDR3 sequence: CASSLIRQDARGFGQYF. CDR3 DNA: TGCGCCAGCAGCCTCATTCGTCAGGATGCCCGGGGGTTCGGGCAGTACTTC.

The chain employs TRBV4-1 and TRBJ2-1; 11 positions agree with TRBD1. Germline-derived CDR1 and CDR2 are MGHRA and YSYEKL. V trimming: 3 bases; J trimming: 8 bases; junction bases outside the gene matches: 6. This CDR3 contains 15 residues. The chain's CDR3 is CASSHHGTGGDEQFF. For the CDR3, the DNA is TGCGCCAGCAGCCACCACGGGACAGGGGGTGATGAGCAGTTCTTC.

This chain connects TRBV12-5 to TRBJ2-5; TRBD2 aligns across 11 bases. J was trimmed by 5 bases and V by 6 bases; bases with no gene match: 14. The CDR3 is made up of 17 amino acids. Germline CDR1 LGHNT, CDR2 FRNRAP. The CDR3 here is CASGLSSGGPTRETQYF. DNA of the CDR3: TGTGCTAGTGGCCTCTCTAGCGGGGGGCCAACCAGGGAGACCCAGTACTTC.

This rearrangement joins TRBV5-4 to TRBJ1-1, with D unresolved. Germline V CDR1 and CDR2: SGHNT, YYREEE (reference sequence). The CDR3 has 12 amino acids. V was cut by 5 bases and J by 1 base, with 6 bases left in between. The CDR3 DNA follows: TGTGCCAGCAGTAACGAGAACACTGAAGCTTTCTTT. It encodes CASSNENTEAFF.

The CDR3 is CSVEEGVTANYGYTF. The CDR3 DNA follows: TGCAGCGTTGAGGAGGGGGTTACAGCTAACTATGGCTACACCTTC. The chain couples TRBV29-1 to TRBJ1-2, with a weak D call TRBD1 (6 bases). Trimming removed 3 bases at V and 0 bases at J, with 14 bases between. This CDR3 spans 15 amino acids. Germline lookup yields CDR1 SQVTM and CDR2 ANQGSEA. The full variable domain, with the rest looked up from reference TRBV29-1 and TRBJ1-2, is SAVISQKPSRDICQRGTSLTIQCQVDSQVTMMFWYRQQPGQSLTLIATANQGSEATYESGFVIDKFPISRPNLTFSTLTVSNMSPEDSSIYLCSVEEGVTANYGYTFGSGTRLTVV.

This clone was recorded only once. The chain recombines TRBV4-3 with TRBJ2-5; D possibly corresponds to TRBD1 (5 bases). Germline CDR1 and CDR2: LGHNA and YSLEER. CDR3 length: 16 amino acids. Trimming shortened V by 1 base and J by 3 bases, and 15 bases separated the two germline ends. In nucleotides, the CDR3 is TGCGCCAGCAGCCAAGGGCCCCAGGGCGGTAAAGAGACCCAGTACTTC. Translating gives CASSQGPQGGKETQYF.

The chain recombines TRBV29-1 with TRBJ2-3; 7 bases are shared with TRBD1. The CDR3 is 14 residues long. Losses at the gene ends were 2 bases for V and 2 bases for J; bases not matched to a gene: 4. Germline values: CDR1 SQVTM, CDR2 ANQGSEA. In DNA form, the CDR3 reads TGCAGCGTTGAACAGGGGGTAAACACAGATACGCAGTATTTT. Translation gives CSVEQGVNTDTQYF.

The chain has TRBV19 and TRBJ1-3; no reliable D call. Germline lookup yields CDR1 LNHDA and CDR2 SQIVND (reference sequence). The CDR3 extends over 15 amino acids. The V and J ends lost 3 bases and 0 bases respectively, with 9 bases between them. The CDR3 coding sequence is TGTGCCAGTAGTATTTGGGTCGACTCTGGAAACACCATATATTTT. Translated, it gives CASSIWVDSGNTIYF.

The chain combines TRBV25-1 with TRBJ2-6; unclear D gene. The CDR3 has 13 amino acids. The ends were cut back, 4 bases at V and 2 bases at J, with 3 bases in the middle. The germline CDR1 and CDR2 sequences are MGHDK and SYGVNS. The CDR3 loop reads CASSVTGANVLTF. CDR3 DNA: TGTGCCAGCAGTGTTACTGGGGCCAACGTCCTGACTTTC.

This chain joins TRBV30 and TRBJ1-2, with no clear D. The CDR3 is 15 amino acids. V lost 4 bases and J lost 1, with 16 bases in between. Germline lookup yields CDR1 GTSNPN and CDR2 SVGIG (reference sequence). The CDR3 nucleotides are TGTGCCTGGATGAGCGTGGCCGAATATAACTATGGCTACACCTTC. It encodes CAWMSVAEYNYGYTF.

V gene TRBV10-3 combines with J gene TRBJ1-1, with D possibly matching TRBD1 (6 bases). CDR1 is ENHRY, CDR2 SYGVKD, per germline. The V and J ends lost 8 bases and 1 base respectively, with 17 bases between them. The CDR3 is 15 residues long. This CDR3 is CAIRDNPKANTEAFF. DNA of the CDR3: TGTGCCATCCGGGACAACCCTAAAGCGAACACTGAAGCTTTCTTT.

The CDR3 spells CASSQGGHETQYF. The CDR3 DNA sequence: TGTGCCAGCAGCCAAGGGGGACATGAGACCCAGTACTTC. The chain employs TRBV5-6 and TRBJ2-5; D perhaps matches TRBD1 (6 bases). Trimming stripped 4 bases from V and 5 bases from J, with 12 bases between. This CDR3 spans 13 amino acids. The germline CDR1 and CDR2 sequences are SGHDT and YYEEEE.